A single sample is the source of the 14 T cell receptor beta chains below, sequenced in a study of T cells in Graves' hyperthyroidism and ophthalmopathy. From RNA transcripts, TCR beta CDR3 regions were amplified. In the first-round RT-PCR of the TCR CDR3, the HTBI primer set was used. TCRdb recomputed calls from the multiplex PCR reads with MiXCR, one row per CDR3 protein. This table holds more than 55,000 distinct CDR3 sequences, approximately 53% found once. The sequencing input was blood. The source is a woman aged 60-75 years with Graves' ophthalmopathy.

There are many counts of this clonotype. The chain couples TRBV12-3 or TRBV12-4 to TRBJ2-4, with TRBD1 matching over 8 bases. V gave up 5 bases and J gave up 9 bases; unmatched junction bases: 9. The length of the CDR3 is 14 residues. The CDR3 loop reads CASSDGQGESIQYF. In DNA, the CDR3 is TGTGCCAGCAGTGATGGACAGGGAGAGAGCATTCAGTACTTC.

There are many counts of this clonotype. The chain has TRBV20-1 and TRBJ1-1; TRBD1 aligns across 8 bases. The trim removed 2 bases at V and 4 bases at J, leaving 6 bases unmatched. Germline CDR1 reads DFQATT; CDR2 reads SNEGSKA (reference sequence). The CDR3 extends over 14 amino acids. CDR3 sequence (DNA): TGCAGTGCTAGACTCTTCGGACAGGGCACTGAAGCTTTCTTT. This translates into CSARLFGQGTEAFF.

The chain couples TRBV20-1 to TRBJ2-1; either TRBD1 or TRBD2 may fit D (6 bases each). V lost 7 bases, J lost 4 bases, and 14 bases lay in between. The CDR3 has 13 amino acids. Germline V lookup: CDR1 DFQATT, CDR2 SNEGSKA (reference sequence). The CDR3 sequence is CSVGGLRYNEQFF. The DNA for the CDR3 is TGCAGTGTAGGGGGGCTCCGGTACAATGAGCAGTTCTTC.

This clonotype was seen ten or more times. The chain combines TRBV27 with TRBJ2-7; 12 bases match TRBD1. CDR3 length: 16 amino acids. Germline CDR1 and CDR2: MNHEY and SMNVEV (reference sequence). Trimming at V came to 5 bases and at J to 3 bases, leaving 8 bases not matched to a gene. The CDR3 DNA reads as TGTGCCAGCAGTAGGGACAGGGGGCAGGCCTTCTACGAGCAGTACTTC. It specifies CASSRDRGQAFYEQYF.

In its sample, this clonotype was seen many times. The chain carries TRBV5-8 and TRBJ2-5; D not resolved. V was shortened by 1 base and J by 2 bases, with 6 bases between the two germline ends. This CDR3 has 13 amino acids. The germline V gene has CDR1 SGHTS and CDR2 YDEGEE. CDR3 in DNA: TGTGCCAGCAGCTTGTGGCAGCAAGAGACCCAGTACTTC. Translation gives CASSLWQQETQYF.

This clonotype was counted at least ten times. The chain employs TRBV7-8 and TRBJ2-5; D gene unclear. CDR3 length equals 16 residues. Trimming took off 4 bases at V and 5 bases at J, with 20 bases between the two ends. Germline lookup yields CDR1 SGHVS and CDR2 FQNEAQ. CDR3 sequence: CASSSDWDRNVETQYF. The CDR3, as DNA: TGTGCCAGCAGCTCCGACTGGGATCGGAATGTGGAGACCCAGTACTTC.

In this sample, this clonotype turned up many times. V is TRBV6-1 and J is TRBJ2-3, with D hard to call. Trimming removed 7 bases at V and 6 bases at J, with 11 bases between. This CDR3 contains 12 residues. CDR1 MNHNS and CDR2 SASEGT come from the germline V gene. This chain's CDR3 is CASTKPSDTQYF. CDR3 bases: TGTGCCAGCACCAAGCCATCCGATACGCAGTATTTT.

The chain combines TRBV19 with TRBJ1-6; TRBD1 is a possible D gene (5 bases). This CDR3 comprises 14 residues. V lost 5 bases, J lost 5 bases, and 10 bases lay in between. Germline lookup yields CDR1 LNHDA and CDR2 SQIVND (reference sequence). The CDR3 reads CASSPGGDNSPLHF. The CDR3 DNA reads TGTGCCAGTAGTCCCGGGGGGGATAATTCACCCCTCCACTTT.

The rearrangement joins TRBV20-1 to TRBJ1-3; the D is unclear. Per the germline V gene, CDR1 is DFQATT and CDR2 is SNEGSKA (reference sequence). Trimming cost V 6 bases and J 0 bases, with 12 bases left between them. The CDR3 has 14 residues. The CDR3 DNA is TGCAGTGCCAGTATAGGGAGCTCTGGAAACACCATATATTTT. It is translated as CSASIGSSGNTIYF.

The chain combines TRBV19 with TRBJ2-3; D gene unclear. The CDR3 totals 12 residues. Germline CDR1 reads LNHDA; CDR2 reads SQIVND (reference sequence). Trimming removed 6 bases from V and 2 bases from J, with 6 bases in between. The DNA of the CDR3 is TGTGCCAGTAGCGGAAACACAGATACGCAGTATTTT. Its protein product is CASSGNTDTQYF.

This clonotype was recorded many times. The chain joins TRBV28 to TRBJ2-7; TRBD2 aligns across 8 bases. Per the germline V gene, CDR1 is MDHEN and CDR2 is SYDVKM. V shed 7 bases, J shed 2 bases, and the junction held 7 bases outside the gene matches. The CDR3 is 14 amino acids. The CDR3 protein is CASIPGGPAYEQYF. The CDR3 nucleotides read TGTGCCAGCATCCCGGGAGGGCCTGCCTACGAGCAGTACTTC.

This clonotype occurred many times. V gene TRBV27 combines with J gene TRBJ1-1; no clear D. The CDR3 is made up of 13 amino acids. Germline-derived CDR1 and CDR2 are MNHEY and SMNVEV (reference sequence). The V end lost 3 bases, the J end lost 5 bases, and 10 bases lay between the germline ends. CDR3 residues: CASSFRVLTEAFF. The CDR3 nucleotides are TGTGCCAGCAGTTTTCGGGTGTTGACTGAAGCTTTCTTT.

This chain connects TRBV7-3 to TRBJ2-3; 8 nucleotides match TRBD1. CDR3 length equals 15 residues. The J segment lost 2 bases and the V segment lost 5 bases, leaving 6 bases of the junction unmatched. Germline V gene lookup returns CDR1 SGHTA and CDR2 FQGTGA. The CDR3 bases are TGTGCCAGCAGCCTAGAGACAGGGGACACAGATACGCAGTATTTT. Amino acid sequence: CASSLETGDTDTQYF. Drawing the rest from reference TRBV7-3 and TRBJ2-3, the complete variable domain is GAGVSQTPSNKVTEKGKYVELRCDPISGHTALYWYRQSLGQGPEFLIYFQGTGAADDSGLPNDRFFAVRPEGSVSTLKIQRTERGDSAVYLCASSLETGDTDTQYFGPGTRLTVL.

This chain links TRBV5-5 with TRBJ2-7; no definite D call. Trimming cost V 10 bases and J 3 bases, with 11 bases left between them. Germline V lookup: CDR1 SGHKS, CDR2 YYEKEE (reference sequence). The CDR3 runs to 11 residues. In nucleotides, the CDR3 is TGTGCCGGCGGCCTAGTCTACGAGCAGTACTTC. Its protein is CAGGLVYEQYF.